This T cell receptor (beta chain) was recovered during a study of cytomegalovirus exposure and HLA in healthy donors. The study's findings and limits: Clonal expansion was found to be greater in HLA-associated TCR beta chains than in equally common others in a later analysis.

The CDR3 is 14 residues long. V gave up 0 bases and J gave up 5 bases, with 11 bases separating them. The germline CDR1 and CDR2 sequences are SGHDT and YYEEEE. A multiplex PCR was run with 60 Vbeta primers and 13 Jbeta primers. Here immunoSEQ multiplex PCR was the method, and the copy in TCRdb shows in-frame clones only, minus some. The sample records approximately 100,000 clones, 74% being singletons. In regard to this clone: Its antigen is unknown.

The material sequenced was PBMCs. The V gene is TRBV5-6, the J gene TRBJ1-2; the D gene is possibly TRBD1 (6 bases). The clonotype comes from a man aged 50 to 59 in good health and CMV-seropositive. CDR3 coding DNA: TGTGCCAGCAGCTTGGCTGTACAGGGTTATGGCTACACCTTC. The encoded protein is CASSLAVQGYGYTF.